These 20 T cell receptor beta chains were all obtained from the same sample, sequenced in a study of blood T cell repertoires in COVID-19. TCRdb's table, derived via immunoSEQ multiplex PCR, lists solely in-frame clones and lacks some. The table lists 300,000 to 350,000 clones, about 87% of them singletons. Sequencing input: PBMCs or T cells enriched from blood (not recorded which). These receptors all stem from a man in his thirties or forties who had recovered from COVID-19.

The CDR3 reads CASSIRGKEKLFF. As DNA, the CDR3 is TGTGCCAGCAGTATCAGGGGAAAGGAAAAACTGTTTTTT. This chain connects TRBV28 to TRBJ1-4; D might be TRBD1 (6 bases). This CDR3 spans 13 amino acids. The V gene lost 5 bases and the J gene lost 8 bases, with 12 bases spanning the gap. The germline CDR1 and CDR2 sequences are MDHEN and SYDVKM.

Only one count was recorded for this clone. This sample also contains other DNA sequences that code for the same CDR3. The V gene is TRBV19, the J gene TRBJ2-5; TRBD2 agrees at 8 bases. This CDR3 region has 13 residues. V lost 5 bases and J lost 5; bases outside the gene matches: 4. Per the germline V gene, CDR1 is LNHDA and CDR2 is SQIVND (reference sequence). CDR3 sequence (DNA): TGTGCCAGTAGTGTAGGCGGGGGGGAGACCCAGTACTTC. Its protein is CASSVGGGETQYF.

The V and J genes are TRBV9 and TRBJ2-2; maybe TRBD2 (5 bases). The V end was cut by 7 bases, the J end by 0 bases, with 16 bases between. The V gene's germline CDR1 is SGDLS and CDR2 YYNGEE. The length of the CDR3 is 16 residues. The CDR3 DNA sequence: TGTGCCAGCTCCTTAGAGGCTAGCCCGAACACCGGGGAGCTGTTTTTT. Amino acids: CASSLEASPNTGELFF.

This chain connects TRBV3-1 (or the pseudogene TRBV3-2) to TRBJ2-5; D is ambiguous. CDR1 and CDR2 from the germline V gene are LGHDT and YNNKEL (reference sequence). This CDR3 is 16 amino acids long. V was cut by 0 bases and J by 1 base, with 12 bases left in between. CDR3 sequence reads: CASSQERLHVQETQYF. Written as DNA, the CDR3 is TGTGCCAGCAGCCAAGAGAGACTCCACGTCCAAGAGACCCAGTACTTC.

There are a few counts of this clone. The chain links TRBV28 to TRBJ1-2; weak D call: TRBD1 (6 bases). Germline-derived CDR1 and CDR2 are MDHEN and SYDVKM. This CDR3 comprises 13 residues. Trimming pared 7 bases from V and 4 bases from J, leaving 13 bases between. CDR3: CASTSGQSYGYTF. In DNA, the CDR3 is TGTGCCAGCACCTCCGGACAGTCCTATGGCTACACCTTC.

The chain links TRBV3-1 (or the pseudogene TRBV3-2) to TRBJ2-3; 7 positions match TRBD2. Germline V lookup: CDR1 LGHDT, CDR2 YNNKEL (reference sequence). V dropped 3 bases and J dropped 6; count of bases not matched to a gene: 6. The CDR3 covers 14 residues. The CDR3 coding sequence is TGTGCCAGCAGCCAGGGGACTACCCCCGATACGCAGTATTTT. This sequence encodes CASSQGTTPDTQYF.

The chain links TRBV5-4 to TRBJ2-3; tentatively, D is TRBD1 (7 bases). The germline V gene encodes CDR1 SGHNT and CDR2 YYREEE (reference sequence). The germline V and J ends were trimmed by 4 bases and 0 bases, with 18 bases remaining between them. This CDR3 region has 17 residues. This CDR3 reads CASSPGGTASSTDTQYF. The DNA of the CDR3 is TGTGCCAGCAGCCCCGGCGGGACAGCCTCTAGCACAGATACGCAGTATTTT. The full variable domain, its missing parts supplied by reference TRBV5-4 and TRBJ2-3, is ETGVTQSPTHLIKTRGQQVTLRCSSQSGHNTVSWYQQALGQGPQFIFQYYREEENGRGNFPPRFSGLQFPNYSSELNVNALELDDSALYLCASSPGGTASSTDTQYFGPGTRLTVL.

V gene TRBV7-9 combines with J gene TRBJ1-5, with TRBD1 matching 7 bases. The trim removed 5 bases at V and 2 bases at J, leaving 15 bases unmatched. This CDR3 is built from 18 residues. Germline V gives CDR1 SEHNR, CDR2 FQNEAQ (reference sequence). DNA for the CDR3: TGTGCCAGCAGCCCTATTGGACAGGTCGGTGGGGGCAATCAGCCCCAGCATTTT. Translated, it gives CASSPIGQVGGGNQPQHF.

Here the CDR3 reads CASGKPWASTDTQYF. The CDR3 DNA reads TGTGCCAGCGGCAAACCGTGGGCTAGCACAGATACGCAGTATTTT. The chain employs TRBV11-1 and TRBJ2-3; D unclear. V dropped 8 bases and J dropped 0 bases, with 15 bases sitting between them. The length of the CDR3 is 15 residues. In germline, CDR1 is SGHAT, CDR2 FQDESV (reference sequence).

The chain combines TRBV19 with TRBJ1-3, with unresolved D. V was shortened by 10 bases and J by 0 bases, with 13 bases between the two germline ends. The CDR3 length is 14 residues. CDR1 and CDR2 (germline): LNHDA, SQIVND (reference sequence). Here the CDR3 reads CATRGGPSGNTIYF. The CDR3 DNA reads as TGTGCCACCAGAGGCGGGCCCTCTGGAAACACCATATATTTT. Combining the CDR3 with reference TRBV19 and TRBJ1-3 gives the whole variable domain DGGITQSPKYLFRKEGQNVTLSCEQNLNHDAMYWYRQDPGQGLRLIYYSQIVNDFQKGDIAEGYSVSREKKESFPLTVTSAQKNPTAFYLCATRGGPSGNTIYFGEGSWLTVV.

This clone was counted only a few times. V is TRBV27 and J is TRBJ1-5; D might be TRBD1 (5 bases). The length of the CDR3 is 16 residues. CDR1 and CDR2 from the germline V gene are MNHEY and SMNVEV (reference sequence). Deletions cut 10 bases from V and 3 bases from J, with 22 bases between. CDR3 DNA sequence: TGTGCCACCCGTCCCATAGACAGCCTTATCAATCAGCCCCAGCATTTT. Translating it yields CATRPIDSLINQPQHF.

This rearrangement joins TRBV28 to TRBJ1-1; perhaps TRBD1 as D (5 bases). The V gene's germline CDR1 is MDHEN and CDR2 SYDVKM. Trimming took 3 bases from V and 2 from J, leaving 13 bases between them. The CDR3 extends over 15 amino acids. The CDR3, as DNA: TGTGCCAGCAGTTTCCCACAGGAAATCAACACTGAAGCTTTCTTT. It yields the protein CASSFPQEINTEAFF. The full variable domain, rest sourced from reference TRBV28 and TRBJ1-1, is DVKVTQSSRYLVKRTGEKVFLECVQDMDHENMFWYRQDPGLGLRLIYFSYDVKMKEKGDIPEGYSVSREKKERFSLILESASTNQTSMYLCASSFPQEINTEAFFGQGTRLTVV.

The J gene is TRBJ1-4, the V gene TRBV5-1, with 8 nucleotides matching TRBD1. This CDR3 comprises 13 residues. CDR1 and CDR2 (germline): SGHRS, YFSETQ. V dropped 5 bases and J dropped 6; count of bases not matched to a gene: 3. CDR3 protein: CASRDREDEKLFF. The CDR3 coding sequence is TGCGCCAGCAGGGACAGGGAGGATGAAAAACTGTTTTTT.

The gene calls are TRBV7-2 and TRBJ2-5, with TRBD2 matching 8 bases. Germline lookup yields CDR1 SGHTA and CDR2 FQGNSA. V shed 4 bases and J 5 bases; nucleotides not matched to a gene: 6. The CDR3 is made up of 14 amino acids. The CDR3: CASSWGLVWETQYF. CDR3 sequence (DNA): TGTGCCAGCAGCTGGGGACTAGTGTGGGAGACCCAGTACTTC.

J is TRBJ1-1 and V is TRBV28, with D tentatively TRBD1 (6 bases). There are 13 residues in the CDR3. Germline V gives CDR1 MDHEN, CDR2 SYDVKM. Trimming cost V 8 bases and J 0 bases, with 10 bases left between them. The CDR3 coding sequence is TGTGCCAGCCAGGGGACCATGAACACTGAAGCTTTCTTT. Translation: CASQGTMNTEAFF. Using reference TRBV28 and TRBJ1-1 for the parts outside the CDR3, the full variable domain is DVKVTQSSRYLVKRTGEKVFLECVQDMDHENMFWYRQDPGLGLRLIYFSYDVKMKEKGDIPEGYSVSREKKERFSLILESASTNQTSMYLCASQGTMNTEAFFGQGTRLTVV.

The chain recombines TRBV7-9 with TRBJ1-1; tentatively, D is TRBD1 (6 bases). The CDR3 is 17 amino acids. Germline CDR1 reads SEHNR; CDR2 reads FQNEAQ (reference sequence). Trimming took 2 bases from V and 4 from J, leaving 20 bases between them. CDR3 coding DNA: TGTGCCAGCAGCTTAACCGGGACACTAACCTTAGGCACTGAAGCTTTCTTT. This encodes CASSLTGTLTLGTEAFF.

The chain links TRBV5-5 to TRBJ1-2; 7 positions agree with TRBD1. The CDR3 is made up of 14 amino acids. The trim removed 4 bases at V and 5 bases at J, leaving 8 bases unmatched. Per the germline V gene, CDR1 is SGHKS and CDR2 is YYEKEE (reference sequence). The CDR3 is CASSPRDSRYGYTF. The CDR3 DNA reads TGTGCCAGCAGCCCCAGGGACAGCAGATATGGCTACACCTTC. The full variable domain, in which reference TRBV5-5 and TRBJ1-2 provide the parts outside the CDR3, is DAGVTQSPTHLIKTRGQQVTLRCSPISGHKSVSWYQQVLGQGPQFIFQYYEKEERGRGNFPDRFSARQFPNYSSELNVNALLLGDSALYLCASSPRDSRYGYTFGSGTRLTVV.

The genes are TRBV6-5 and TRBJ1-2; D is unclear. CDR1 and CDR2 (germline): MNHEY, SVGAGI. The CDR3 consists of 14 residues. V was pared by 5 bases and J by 7 bases, with 17 bases between. The CDR3: CASSRNSVAVGYTF. CDR3 bases: TGTGCCAGCAGTCGGAACAGTGTTGCAGTTGGCTACACCTTC.

The rearrangement links TRBV14 to TRBJ2-7, with D possibly TRBD1 on 6 matching bases. The ends were cut back, 3 bases at V and 0 bases at J, with 15 bases in the middle. This CDR3 comprises 16 residues. Germline V lookup: CDR1 SGHDN, CDR2 FVKESK. CDR3 sequence: CASSHIGGGVSYEQYF. The CDR3 DNA reads TGTGCCAGCAGCCATATAGGTGGGGGCGTCTCCTACGAGCAGTACTTC.

This clone has more than one count but fewer than ten. The chain joins TRBV28 to TRBJ1-1, with D possibly TRBD1 on 5 matching bases. CDR3 length: 13 amino acids. V shed 2 bases and J shed 3 bases, with 7 bases lying between them. The germline V gene has CDR1 MDHEN and CDR2 SYDVKM. The CDR3 is CASSLGGDTEAFF. For the CDR3, the DNA is TGTGCCAGCAGTTTAGGGGGGGACACTGAAGCTTTCTTT.